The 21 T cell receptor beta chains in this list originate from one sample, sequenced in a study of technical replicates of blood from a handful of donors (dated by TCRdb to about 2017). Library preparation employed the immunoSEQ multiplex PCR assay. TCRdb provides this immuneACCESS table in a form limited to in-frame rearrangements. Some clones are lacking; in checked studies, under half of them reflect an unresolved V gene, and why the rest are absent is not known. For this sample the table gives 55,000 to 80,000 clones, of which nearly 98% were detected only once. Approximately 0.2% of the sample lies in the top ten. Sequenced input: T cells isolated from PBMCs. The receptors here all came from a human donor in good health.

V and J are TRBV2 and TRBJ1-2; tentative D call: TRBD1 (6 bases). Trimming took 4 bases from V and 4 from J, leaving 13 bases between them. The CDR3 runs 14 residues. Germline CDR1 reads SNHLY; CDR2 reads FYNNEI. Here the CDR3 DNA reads TGTGCCAGCAGTGGGGACACCGGAGCCTATGGCTACACCTTC. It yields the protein CASSGDTGAYGYTF.

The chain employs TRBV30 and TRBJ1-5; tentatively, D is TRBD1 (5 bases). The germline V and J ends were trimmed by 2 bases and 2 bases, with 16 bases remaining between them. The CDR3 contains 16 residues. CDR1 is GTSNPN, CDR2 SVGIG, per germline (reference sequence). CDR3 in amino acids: CAWSLPAAGRNQPQHF. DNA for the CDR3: TGTGCCTGGAGTCTCCCCGCCGCAGGGCGCAATCAGCCCCAGCATTTT.

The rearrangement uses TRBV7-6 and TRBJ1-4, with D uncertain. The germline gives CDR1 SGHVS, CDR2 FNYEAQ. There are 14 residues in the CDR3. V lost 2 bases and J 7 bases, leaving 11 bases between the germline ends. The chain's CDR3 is CASSLKAGGEKLFF. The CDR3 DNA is TGTGCCAGCAGCTTAAAGGCGGGCGGTGAAAAACTGTTTTTT.

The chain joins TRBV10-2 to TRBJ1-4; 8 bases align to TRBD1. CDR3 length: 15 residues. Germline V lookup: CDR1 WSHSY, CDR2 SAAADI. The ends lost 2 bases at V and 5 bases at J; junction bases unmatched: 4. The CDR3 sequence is CASSEETGENEKLFF. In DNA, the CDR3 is TGCGCCAGCAGTGAGGAGACAGGGGAAAATGAAAAACTGTTTTTT.

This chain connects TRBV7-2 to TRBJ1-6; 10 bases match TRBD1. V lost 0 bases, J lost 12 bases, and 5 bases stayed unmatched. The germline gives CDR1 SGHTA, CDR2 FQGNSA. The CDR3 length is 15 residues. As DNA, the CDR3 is TGTGCCAGCAGCTTAGCAGGGACAGGGGTGATACCCCTCCACTTT. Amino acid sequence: CASSLAGTGVIPLHF.

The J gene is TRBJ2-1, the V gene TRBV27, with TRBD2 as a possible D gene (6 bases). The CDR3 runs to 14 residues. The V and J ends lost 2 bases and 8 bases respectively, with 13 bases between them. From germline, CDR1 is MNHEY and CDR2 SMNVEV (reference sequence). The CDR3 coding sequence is TGTGCCAGCAGTTTACAGGTAGCGGCCTATGAGCAGTTCTTC. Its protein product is CASSLQVAAYEQFF.

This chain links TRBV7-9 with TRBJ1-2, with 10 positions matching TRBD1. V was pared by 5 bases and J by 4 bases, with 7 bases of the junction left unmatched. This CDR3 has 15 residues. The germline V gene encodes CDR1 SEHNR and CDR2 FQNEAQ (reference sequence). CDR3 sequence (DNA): TGTGCCAGCAGCCTTGACAGGGGGCCCGGCTATGGCTACACCTTC. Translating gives CASSLDRGPGYGYTF.

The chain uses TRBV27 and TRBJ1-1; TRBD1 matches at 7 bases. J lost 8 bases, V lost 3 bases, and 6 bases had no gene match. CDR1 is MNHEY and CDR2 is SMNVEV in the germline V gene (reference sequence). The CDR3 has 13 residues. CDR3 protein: CASSFSIGGEAFF. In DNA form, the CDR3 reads TGTGCCAGCAGTTTTAGTATAGGGGGCGAAGCTTTCTTT.

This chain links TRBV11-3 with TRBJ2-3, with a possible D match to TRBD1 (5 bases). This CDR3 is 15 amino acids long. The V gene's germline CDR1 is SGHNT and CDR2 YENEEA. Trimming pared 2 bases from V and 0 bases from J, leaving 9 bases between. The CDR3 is CASSLRGRSTDTQYF. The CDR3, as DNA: TGTGCCAGCAGCTTAAGGGGTAGGAGCACAGATACGCAGTATTTT.

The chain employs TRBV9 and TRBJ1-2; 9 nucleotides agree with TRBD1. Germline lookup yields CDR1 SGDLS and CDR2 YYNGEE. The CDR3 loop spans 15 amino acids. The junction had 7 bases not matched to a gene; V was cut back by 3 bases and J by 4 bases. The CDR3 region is CASSEGTGSSYGYTF. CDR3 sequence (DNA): TGTGCCAGCAGCGAGGGGACAGGGAGTAGCTATGGCTACACCTTC.

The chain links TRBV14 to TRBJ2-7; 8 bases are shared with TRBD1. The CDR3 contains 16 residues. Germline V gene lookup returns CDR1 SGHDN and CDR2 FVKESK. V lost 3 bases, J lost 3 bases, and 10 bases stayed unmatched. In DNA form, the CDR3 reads TGTGCCAGCAGCCACGGTGGGACAGGTGGAGGCTACGAGCAGTACTTC. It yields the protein CASSHGGTGGGYEQYF.

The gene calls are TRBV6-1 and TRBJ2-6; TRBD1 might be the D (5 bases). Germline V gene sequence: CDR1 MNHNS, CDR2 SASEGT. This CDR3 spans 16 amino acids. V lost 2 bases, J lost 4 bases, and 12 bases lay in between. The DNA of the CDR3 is TGTGCCAGCAGTGAAATGAAGGGGCCCGGGGCCAACGTCCTGACTTTC. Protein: CASSEMKGPGANVLTF.

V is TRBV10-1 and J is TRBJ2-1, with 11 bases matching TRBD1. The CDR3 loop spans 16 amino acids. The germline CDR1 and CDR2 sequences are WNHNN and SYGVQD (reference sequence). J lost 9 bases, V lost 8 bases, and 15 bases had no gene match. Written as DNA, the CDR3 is TGCGCCAGCTCTTCCCGTAGGACAGGGGGCGGTTTTGAGCAGTTCTTC. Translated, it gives CASSSRRTGGGFEQFF.

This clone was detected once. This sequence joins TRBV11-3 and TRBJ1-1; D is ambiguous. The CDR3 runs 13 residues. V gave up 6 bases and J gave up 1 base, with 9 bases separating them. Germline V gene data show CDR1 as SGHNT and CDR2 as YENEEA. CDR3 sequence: CASSFTPNTEAFF. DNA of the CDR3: TGTGCCAGCAGTTTTACACCGAACACTGAAGCTTTCTTT.

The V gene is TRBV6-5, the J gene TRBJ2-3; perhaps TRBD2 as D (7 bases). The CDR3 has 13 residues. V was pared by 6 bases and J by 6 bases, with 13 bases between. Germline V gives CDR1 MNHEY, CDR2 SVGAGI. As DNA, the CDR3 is TGTGCCAGCAGGAGTGGGGGGGCCGATACGCAGTATTTT. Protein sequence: CASRSGGADTQYF.

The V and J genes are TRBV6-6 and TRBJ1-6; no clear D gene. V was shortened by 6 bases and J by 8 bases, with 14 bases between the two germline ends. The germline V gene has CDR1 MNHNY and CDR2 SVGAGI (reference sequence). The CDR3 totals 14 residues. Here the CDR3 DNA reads TGTGCCAGCAGGACCCGGGGAGGCGATTCACCCCTCCACTTT. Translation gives CASRTRGGDSPLHF.

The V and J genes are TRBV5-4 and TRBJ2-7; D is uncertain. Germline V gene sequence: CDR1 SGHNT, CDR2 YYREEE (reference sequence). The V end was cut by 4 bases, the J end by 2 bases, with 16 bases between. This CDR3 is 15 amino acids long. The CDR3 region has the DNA TGTGCCAGCAGCCCGCAGACTTTAGAACCCTACGAGCAGTACTTC. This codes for CASSPQTLEPYEQYF.

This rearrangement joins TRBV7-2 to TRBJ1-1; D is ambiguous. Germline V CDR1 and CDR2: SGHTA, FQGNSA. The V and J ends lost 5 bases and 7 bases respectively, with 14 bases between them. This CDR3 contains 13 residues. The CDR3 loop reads CASSPGILLEAFF. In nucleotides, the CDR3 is TGTGCCAGCAGCCCCGGGATCCTTCTTGAAGCTTTCTTT.

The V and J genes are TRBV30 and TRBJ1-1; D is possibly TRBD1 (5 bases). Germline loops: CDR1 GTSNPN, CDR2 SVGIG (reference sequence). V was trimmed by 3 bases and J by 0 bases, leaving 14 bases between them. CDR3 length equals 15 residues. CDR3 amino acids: CAWSSGDRMNTEAFF. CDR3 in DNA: TGTGCCTGGAGCTCGGGGGATAGGATGAACACTGAAGCTTTCTTT.

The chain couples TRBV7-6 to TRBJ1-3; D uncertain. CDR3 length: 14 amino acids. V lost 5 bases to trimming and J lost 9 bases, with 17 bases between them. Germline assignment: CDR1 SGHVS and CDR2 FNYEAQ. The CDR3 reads CASSPVFASGTIYF. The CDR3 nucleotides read TGTGCCAGCAGCCCAGTTTTCGCTTCAGGCACCATATATTTT.

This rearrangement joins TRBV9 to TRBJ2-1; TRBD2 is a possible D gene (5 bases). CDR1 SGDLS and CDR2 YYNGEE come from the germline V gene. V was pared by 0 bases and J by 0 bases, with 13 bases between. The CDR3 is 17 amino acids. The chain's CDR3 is CASSVATSGSSYNEQFF. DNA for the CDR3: TGTGCCAGCAGCGTAGCTACGAGCGGATCCTCCTACAATGAGCAGTTCTTC.